These T cell receptor beta chains were read from a single sample in a study of vaccination effects on CD4 cells after COVID-19. No antigens are known for them. Sequencing used immunoSEQ multiplex PCR; TCRdb keeps in-frame clones, though not all of them. The table records tens of thousands of clones, roughly 80% of them present only once. The sequences come from CD4+ T cells from PBMCs cultured with SARS-CoV-2 spike peptides, collected after COVID-19 vaccination. These receptors were taken from a human donor who received a COVID-19 vaccine. Some clones in this sample may be carry-over from other donors' samples. The CDR3 runs from the conserved cysteine through the conserved F or W. Each record gives: V gene, D gene, clone size, J gene, CDR3 DNA, CDR3 protein. The D gene is left open where the match is weak. Some rows mark clone size as missing; the rest say once, few, many or name a class of expanded clone.

v_gene: TRBV6-4; d_gene: NA; abundance: NA; j_gene: TRBJ1-3; CDR3nt: TGTGCCAGCAGTGCAGACTCTGGAAACACCATATATTTT; CDR3aa: CASSADSGNTIYF
v_gene: TRBV18; d_gene: TRBD1; abundance: NA; j_gene: TRBJ1-1; CDR3nt: TGTGCCAGCTCGGCGGGACAGGGACAGGGCACTGAAGCTTTCTTT; CDR3aa: CASSAGQGQGTEAFF
v_gene: TRBV9; d_gene: NA; abundance: NA; j_gene: TRBJ1-3; CDR3nt: TGTGCCAGCAGCGTAGGGGTTTCTGGAAACACCATATATTTT; CDR3aa: CASSVGVSGNTIYF
v_gene: TRBV7-2; d_gene: TRBD1; abundance: few; j_gene: TRBJ1-2; CDR3nt: TGTGCCAGCACCGAACAGGGGAACACAGGCTACACCTTC; CDR3aa: CASTEQGNTGYTF
v_gene: TRBV7-2; d_gene: TRBD1; abundance: NA; j_gene: TRBJ1-4; CDR3nt: TGTGCCAGCAGCTCGGGACAGGGGATGACTAATGAAAAACTGTTTTTT; CDR3aa: CASSSGQGMTNEKLFF
v_gene: TRBV2; d_gene: NA; abundance: NA; j_gene: TRBJ2-1; CDR3nt: TGTGCCAGCAGTGTATCCAGGGACTACAATGAGCAGTTCTTC; CDR3aa: CASSVSRDYNEQFF
v_gene: TRBV6-5; d_gene: NA; abundance: few; j_gene: TRBJ2-1; CDR3nt: TGTGCCAGCAGTTTCAGGGGAGGATACAATGAGCAGTTCTTC; CDR3aa: CASSFRGGYNEQFF
v_gene: TRBV4-1; d_gene: NA; abundance: once; j_gene: TRBJ1-1; CDR3nt: TGCGCCAGCAGCCAAGTAAGGTACGGCAGGGGGAACACTGAAGCTTTCTTT; CDR3aa: CASSQVRYGRGNTEAFF
v_gene: TRBV24-1; d_gene: TRBD1; abundance: NA; j_gene: TRBJ1-5; CDR3nt: TGTGCCACCAGCAGACAGGGGGTGGGCCAGCCCCAGCATTTT; CDR3aa: CATSRQGVGQPQHF
v_gene: TRBV3-1/TRBV3-2; d_gene: TRBD1; abundance: once; j_gene: TRBJ2-1; CDR3nt: TGTGCCAGCAGCCTTCGGGACAGGGACAATGAGCAGTTCTTC; CDR3aa: CASSLRDRDNEQFF
v_gene: TRBV21-1; d_gene: NA; abundance: few; j_gene: TRBJ1-5; CDR3nt: TGTGCCAGCCAGTGGCCCGGACAGGAGGAGTTGGGCAATCAGCCCCAGCATTTT; CDR3aa: CASQWPGQEELGNQPQHF
v_gene: TRBV5-1; d_gene: NA; abundance: NA; j_gene: TRBJ1-5; CDR3nt: TGCGCCAGCAGCTCCGGACTGGGCGGGAATCAGCCCCAGCATTTT; CDR3aa: CASSSGLGGNQPQHF
v_gene: TRBV7-8; d_gene: TRBD1; abundance: NA; j_gene: TRBJ1-2; CDR3nt: TGTGCCAGCAGCGTGGGACAGCTCCTTTATGGCTACACCTTC; CDR3aa: CASSVGQLLYGYTF
v_gene: TRBV5-1; d_gene: NA; abundance: NA; j_gene: TRBJ1-1; CDR3nt: TGCGCCAGCAGCATAACGGGAGGGACTGAAGCTTTCTTT; CDR3aa: CASSITGGTEAFF
v_gene: TRBV5-1; d_gene: NA; abundance: once; j_gene: TRBJ2-2; CDR3nt: TGCGCCAGCAGCTTGGTTGGGTCCAAGGACACCGGGGAGCTGTTTTTT; CDR3aa: CASSLVGSKDTGELFF
v_gene: TRBV12-3/TRBV12-4; d_gene: NA; abundance: NA; j_gene: TRBJ2-3; CDR3nt: TGTGCCAGCAGCCGCGGCGGGGCTACGCAGTATTTT; CDR3aa: CASSRGGATQYF
v_gene: TRBV18; d_gene: NA; abundance: NA; j_gene: TRBJ2-2; CDR3nt: TGTGCCAGCTCAGCCTCGACAGCAACCGGGGAGCTGTTTTTT; CDR3aa: CASSASTATGELFF
v_gene: TRBV6-5; d_gene: TRBD1; abundance: NA; j_gene: TRBJ1-3; CDR3nt: TGTGCCAGCTCCCCGGACAGGTACTCTGGAAACACCATATATTTT; CDR3aa: CASSPDRYSGNTIYF
v_gene: TRBV5-1; d_gene: NA; abundance: NA; j_gene: TRBJ1-4; CDR3nt: TGCGCCAGCAGCTTGGGACAGGCCACTAATGAAAAACTGTTTTTT; CDR3aa: CASSLGQATNEKLFF
v_gene: TRBV3-1/TRBV3-2; d_gene: TRBD1; abundance: NA; j_gene: TRBJ2-5; CDR3nt: TGTGCCAGCAGCCCTCGACAGGGCCCAGAGACCCAGTACTTC; CDR3aa: CASSPRQGPETQYF
v_gene: TRBV7-2; d_gene: NA; abundance: once; j_gene: TRBJ2-4; CDR3nt: TGTGCCAGCAGCTTAGCCCGGGATTGGGGTAACATTCAGTACTTC; CDR3aa: CASSLARDWGNIQYF
v_gene: TRBV28; d_gene: NA; abundance: NA; j_gene: TRBJ1-1; CDR3nt: TGTGCCACCCGTTGGACAGAGAACACTGAAGCTTTCTTT; CDR3aa: CATRWTENTEAFF
v_gene: TRBV4-1; d_gene: NA; abundance: NA; j_gene: TRBJ1-5; CDR3nt: TGCGCCAGCAGCCCCATTCCAGACCGAAACAATCAGCCCCAGCATTTT; CDR3aa: CASSPIPDRNNQPQHF
v_gene: TRBV6-2/TRBV6-3; d_gene: TRBD1; abundance: NA; j_gene: TRBJ2-5; CDR3nt: TGTGCCAGCAGTTACCCGACAGGGGTGGAGACCCAGTACTTC; CDR3aa: CASSYPTGVETQYF
v_gene: TRBV15; d_gene: NA; abundance: once; j_gene: TRBJ1-1; CDR3nt: TGTGCCACCAGACTAATGGGGCCGAACACTGAAGCTTTCTTT; CDR3aa: CATRLMGPNTEAFF
v_gene: TRBV24-1; d_gene: TRBD1; abundance: NA; j_gene: TRBJ2-2; CDR3nt: TGTGCCACCAGTGGGTTCACGGGACAGGTGGATTCCGGGGAGCTGTTTTTT; CDR3aa: CATSGFTGQVDSGELFF
v_gene: TRBV6-2/TRBV6-3; d_gene: NA; abundance: once; j_gene: TRBJ2-1; CDR3nt: NA; CDR3aa: CASSTSGGSYNEQFF
v_gene: TRBV3-1/TRBV3-2; d_gene: TRBD2; abundance: NA; j_gene: TRBJ2-1; CDR3nt: TGTGCCAGCAGCCTTAGCGGGGGGGCAAGTGAGCAGTTCTTC; CDR3aa: CASSLSGGASEQFF
v_gene: TRBV24-1; d_gene: NA; abundance: NA; j_gene: TRBJ1-5; CDR3nt: TGTGCCACCGGGGCAGGTTCCCTCCAGCATTTT; CDR3aa: CATGAGSLQHF
v_gene: TRBV3-1/TRBV3-2; d_gene: NA; abundance: NA; j_gene: TRBJ1-1; CDR3nt: TGTGCCAGCAGCCAAGCCGTTCAAAACACTGAAGCTTTCTTT; CDR3aa: CASSQAVQNTEAFF
v_gene: TRBV11-3; d_gene: NA; abundance: NA; j_gene: TRBJ2-2; CDR3nt: TGTGCCAGCACCCGGACGAACACCGGGGAGCTGTTTTTT; CDR3aa: CASTRTNTGELFF
v_gene: TRBV6-1; d_gene: NA; abundance: once; j_gene: TRBJ2-5; CDR3nt: TGTGCCAGCAGTGAAGGTTTGGGGAGTCAAGAGACCCAGTACTTC; CDR3aa: CASSEGLGSQETQYF
v_gene: TRBV5-8; d_gene: TRBD2; abundance: NA; j_gene: TRBJ2-3; CDR3nt: TGTGCCAGCCCGTCCGGGACTACTGAAGATACGCAGTATTTT; CDR3aa: CASPSGTTEDTQYF
v_gene: TRBV19; d_gene: TRBD2; abundance: NA; j_gene: TRBJ2-1; CDR3nt: TGTGCCAGTAGGGAACTAGCGGGAGACAATGAGCAGTTCTTC; CDR3aa: CASRELAGDNEQFF
v_gene: TRBV5-1; d_gene: NA; abundance: NA; j_gene: TRBJ2-2; CDR3nt: TGCGCCAGCAGCTTGCAACAGGGCGCCGGGGAGCTGTTTTTT; CDR3aa: CASSLQQGAGELFF
v_gene: TRBV5-1; d_gene: NA; abundance: few; j_gene: TRBJ1-4; CDR3nt: TGCGCCAGCAGCTTCGCCGGATTTGATGAAAAACTGTTTTTT; CDR3aa: CASSFAGFDEKLFF
v_gene: TRBV18; d_gene: NA; abundance: NA; j_gene: TRBJ1-6; CDR3nt: TGTGCCAGCTCACCTGGGGCTAATTCACCCCTCCACTTT; CDR3aa: CASSPGANSPLHF
v_gene: TRBV2; d_gene: NA; abundance: NA; j_gene: TRBJ1-1; CDR3nt: TGTGCCACAAACAGGATCGTGAACACTGAAGCTTTCTTT; CDR3aa: CATNRIVNTEAFF
v_gene: TRBV14; d_gene: NA; abundance: NA; j_gene: TRBJ2-6; CDR3nt: TGTGCCAGCAGCCAAGGGGCTAGGGCTACTACTTCCTCTGGGGCCAACGTCCTGACTTTC; CDR3aa: CASSQGARATTSSGANVLTF
v_gene: TRBV18; d_gene: NA; abundance: NA; j_gene: TRBJ2-5; CDR3nt: TGTGCCAGCTCTCCCATTGTGGGGGAGGAGACCCAGTACTTC; CDR3aa: CASSPIVGEETQYF
v_gene: TRBV19; d_gene: TRBD1; abundance: once; j_gene: TRBJ1-1; CDR3nt: TGTGCCAGTAAGGGGACAGTTACTAACCTTCTCACTGAAGCTTTCTTT; CDR3aa: CASKGTVTNLLTEAFF
v_gene: TRBV12-3/TRBV12-4; d_gene: NA; abundance: few; j_gene: TRBJ1-1; CDR3nt: TGTGCCAGCCTAGGGGGGGTCGGGGCTGAAGCTTTCTTT; CDR3aa: CASLGGVGAEAFF
v_gene: TRBV15; d_gene: NA; abundance: few; j_gene: TRBJ1-3; CDR3nt: TGTGCCACCAGCAGGCCCGCTCAGGGGTTAAGGACGGGAAACACCATATATTTT; CDR3aa: CATSRPAQGLRTGNTIYF
v_gene: TRBV7-2; d_gene: NA; abundance: NA; j_gene: TRBJ1-1; CDR3nt: TGTGCCAGCAGCCCCTCGGGAGGCTATAACACTGAAGCTTTCTTT; CDR3aa: CASSPSGGYNTEAFF
v_gene: TRBV24-1; d_gene: NA; abundance: NA; j_gene: TRBJ1-2; CDR3nt: TGTGCCACCAGTGATCCCAGGACAGCTGAGATCTATGGCTACACCTTC; CDR3aa: CATSDPRTAEIYGYTF
v_gene: TRBV27; d_gene: NA; abundance: once; j_gene: TRBJ1-1; CDR3nt: TGTGCCAGCAGTTTATCGTGGGGAATGAACACTGAAGCTTTCTTT; CDR3aa: CASSLSWGMNTEAFF
v_gene: TRBV27; d_gene: TRBD1; abundance: NA; j_gene: TRBJ1-2; CDR3nt: TGTGCCAGCAGTTCCCCCGGGACAGGGCCGACTTTGGATGGCTACACCTTC; CDR3aa: CASSSPGTGPTLDGYTF
v_gene: TRBV6-1; d_gene: NA; abundance: NA; j_gene: TRBJ1-6; CDR3nt: TGTGCCAGCAGTGAAGTGGTCAGTAATTCACCCCTCCACTTT; CDR3aa: CASSEVVSNSPLHF
v_gene: TRBV5-1; d_gene: TRBD1; abundance: NA; j_gene: TRBJ1-3; CDR3nt: TGCGCCAGCACGATCCAGGGGGCGTCTGGAAACACCATATATTTT; CDR3aa: CASTIQGASGNTIYF